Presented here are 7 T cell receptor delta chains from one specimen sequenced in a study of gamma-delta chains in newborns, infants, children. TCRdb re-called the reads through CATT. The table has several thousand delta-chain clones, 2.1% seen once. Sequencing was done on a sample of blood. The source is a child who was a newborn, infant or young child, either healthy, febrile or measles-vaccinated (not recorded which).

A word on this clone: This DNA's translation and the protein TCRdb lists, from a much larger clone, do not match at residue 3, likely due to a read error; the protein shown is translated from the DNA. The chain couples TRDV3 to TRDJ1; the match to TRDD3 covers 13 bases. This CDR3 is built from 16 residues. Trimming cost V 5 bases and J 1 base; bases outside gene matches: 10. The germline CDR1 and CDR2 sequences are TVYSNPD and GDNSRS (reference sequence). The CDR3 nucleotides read TGTGCCCTCTTCCGCACTGGGGGATACGGCACCGATAAACTCATCTTT. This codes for CALFRTGGYGTDKLIF.

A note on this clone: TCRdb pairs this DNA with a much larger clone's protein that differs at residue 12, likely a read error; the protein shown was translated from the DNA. CDR3 loop: CAFRSSPYFTDFWDTRQMFF. As DNA, the CDR3 is TGTGCCTTTAGATCTTCGCCGTATTTTACCGACTTCTGGGACACCCGACAGATGTTTTTC. The chain has TRDV3 and TRDJ3; D uncertain. This CDR3 contains 20 residues. V was trimmed by 0 bases and J by 3 bases, leaving 24 bases between them. Germline assignment: CDR1 TVYSNPD and CDR2 GDNSRS (reference sequence).

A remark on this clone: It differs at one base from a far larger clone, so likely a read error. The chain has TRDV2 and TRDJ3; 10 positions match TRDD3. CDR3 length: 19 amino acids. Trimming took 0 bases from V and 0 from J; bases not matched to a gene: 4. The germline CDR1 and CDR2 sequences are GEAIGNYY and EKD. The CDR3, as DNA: TGTGCCTGTGACACCGGATGGGGGATACTCTCCTGGGACACCCGACAGATGTTTTTC. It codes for CACDTGWGILSWDTRQMFF.

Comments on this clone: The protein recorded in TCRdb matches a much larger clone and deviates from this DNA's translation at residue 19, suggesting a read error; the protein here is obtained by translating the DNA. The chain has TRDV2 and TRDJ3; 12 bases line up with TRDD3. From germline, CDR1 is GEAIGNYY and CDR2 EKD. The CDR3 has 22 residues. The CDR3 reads CACDTEWTGGYFSSWDTRLMFF. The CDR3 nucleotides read TGTGCCTGTGACACCGAGTGGACTGGGGGATACTTCAGCTCCTGGGACACCCGACTGATGTTTTTC.

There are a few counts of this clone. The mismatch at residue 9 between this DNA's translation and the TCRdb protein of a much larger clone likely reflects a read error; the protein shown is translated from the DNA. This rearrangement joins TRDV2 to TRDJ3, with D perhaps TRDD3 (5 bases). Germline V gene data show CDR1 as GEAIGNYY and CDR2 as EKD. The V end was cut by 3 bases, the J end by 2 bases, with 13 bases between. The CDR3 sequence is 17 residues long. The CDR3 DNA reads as TGTGCCTGTGACTGGGGACCCCGCCCCTGGGACACCCGACAGATGTTTTTC. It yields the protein CACDWGPRPWDTRQMFF.

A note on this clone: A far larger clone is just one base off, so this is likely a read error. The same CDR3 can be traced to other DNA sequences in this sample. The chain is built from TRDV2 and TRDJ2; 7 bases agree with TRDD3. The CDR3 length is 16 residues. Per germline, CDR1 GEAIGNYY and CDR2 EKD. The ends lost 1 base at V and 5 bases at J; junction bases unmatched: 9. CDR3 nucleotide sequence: TGTGCCTGTGACACTAGGCCTGGGGGCTTAACAGCACAACTCTTCTTT. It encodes CACDTRPGGLTAQLFF.

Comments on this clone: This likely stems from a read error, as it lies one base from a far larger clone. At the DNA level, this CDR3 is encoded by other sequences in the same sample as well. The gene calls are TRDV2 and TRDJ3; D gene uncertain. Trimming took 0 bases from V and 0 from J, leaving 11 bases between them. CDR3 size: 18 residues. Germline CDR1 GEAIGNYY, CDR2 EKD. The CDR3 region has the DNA TGTGCCTGTGACACCGGCGACGCCAGCTCCTGGGACACCCGACAGATGTTTTTC. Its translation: CACDTGDASSWDTRQMFF.